This T cell receptor (beta chain) was identified in a study of T cell responses to AZD1222 COVID-19 vaccine. Study background: Pooled samples include second doses given at about 4 or 12 weeks.

The V segment lost 6 bases and the J segment 2 bases; nucleotides outside the gene matches: 4. Germline values: CDR1 SGHTA, CDR2 FQGNSA. The CDR3 runs 14 residues. General study results and limits: The donors showed a predominance of white British ancestry and of females, with possible underestimation of clonal diversity.

Sequencing used immunoSEQ multiplex PCR; TCRdb keeps in-frame clones, though not all of them. Among around 120,000 clones listed, around 92% were seen once. About this clone: Its antigen is not known.

This chain links TRBV7-2 with TRBJ2-7, with 10 bases aligning to TRBD1. The material was peripheral blood, obtained on day 0 of AZD1222 vaccination. This clonotype was obtained from an adult in good health. CDR3 region: CASRPGQGTYEQYF. CDR3 in DNA: TGTGCCAGCAGGCCGGGACAGGGGACCTACGAGCAGTACTTC.